This section outlines one T cell receptor beta chain sequence together with its context. The CDR3 sequence is 16 residues long. Per the germline V gene, CDR1 is MNHEY and CDR2 is SMNVEV (reference sequence). The ends were cut back, 5 bases at V and 0 bases at J, with 17 bases in the middle. TCRdb passed the 5' RACE reads through MiXCR, listing each CDR3 protein once. The data show fewer than 700,000 distinct CDR3 sequences, roughly 22% seen once. These data originate in a study of T-cell memory formation after mild COVID-19. What was sequenced was PBMCs or a T cell subset sorted from them (not recorded which). The chain carries TRBV27 and TRBJ2-7, with D tentatively TRBD1 (6 bases). The TCR sequence derives from an adult woman who had mild COVID-19 (a few samples of this study predate the infection). Cell type and time point are not known. The CDR3 spells CASSPFSTGPSYEQYF. The CDR3 nucleotides are TGTGCCAGCAGTCCCTTCTCGACAGGACCCTCCTACGAGCAGTACTTC.